The 30 T cell receptor beta chains presented below share a single source sample, sequenced in a study of response to subunit inactivated influenza vaccine. TCRdb recomputed calls from the RT-PCR reads with MiXCR, one row per CDR3 protein. This sample has 430,000 or so distinct CDR3 sequences, with about 10% found just once. The sequenced sample was PBMCs from blood, obtained 35 to 45 days after vaccination. The receptors stem from a man aged 50 to 60 who received an inactivated influenza vaccine.

This clonotype has just a few counts. The chain links TRBV28 to TRBJ1-1; the D is unclear. Germline V CDR1 and CDR2: MDHEN, SYDVKM. V lost 1 base, J lost 1 base, and 13 bases lay in between. The CDR3 contains 16 residues. As DNA, the CDR3 is TGTGCCAGCAGTTTATATGGTCGCCGAAAGAACACTGAAGCTTTCTTT. As protein: CASSLYGRRKNTEAFF.

This clonotype has a count of ten or more. This sequence joins TRBV13 and TRBJ2-1; D possibly corresponds to TRBD2 (5 bases). The CDR3 runs 15 residues. The germline V gene encodes CDR1 PRHDT and CDR2 FYEKMQ (reference sequence). V dropped 5 bases and J dropped 5 bases, with 16 bases sitting between them. The CDR3 region is CASSALVLPHNEQFF. The CDR3 DNA is TGTGCCAGCAGCGCACTAGTTCTTCCCCACAATGAGCAGTTCTTC.

This sequence joins TRBV11-1 and TRBJ2-1; 10 bases match TRBD2. Germline CDR1 reads SGHAT; CDR2 reads FQDESV (reference sequence). J gave up 1 base and V 5 bases, and 17 bases lay outside the gene matches. The CDR3 runs 20 residues. CDR3 loop: CASSPHAASGSKMSYNEQFF. Here the CDR3 DNA reads TGTGCCAGCAGCCCCCATGCGGCTAGCGGGAGCAAGATGTCCTACAATGAGCAGTTCTTC.

This clonotype was detected only a few times. This chain uses TRBV6-2 or TRBV6-3 with TRBJ1-1, with no clear D. CDR1 and CDR2 (germline): MNHEY, SVGEGT. CDR3 length: 12 residues. Between the trimmed V and J ends, which lost 2 bases and 8 bases, there was a span of 9 bases. CDR3 region: CASSYGPWEAFF. DNA for the CDR3: TGTGCCAGCAGTTACGGGCCATGGGAAGCTTTCTTT.

This clonotype appeared many times. The genes are TRBV10-3 and TRBJ2-1; 8 bases line up with TRBD1. The V gene end was trimmed by 10 bases and the J gene end by 7 bases; junction bases not matched to a gene: 12. In germline, CDR1 is ENHRY, CDR2 SYGVKD. CDR3 length equals 14 residues. The CDR3 loop reads CATSEGRQGNEQFF. CDR3 coding DNA: TGTGCCACCTCTGAGGGGCGACAGGGGAATGAGCAGTTCTTC.

This clonotype has ten or more counts. The V gene is TRBV29-1, the J gene TRBJ2-7, with 7 bases matching TRBD2. V shed 7 bases and J 1 base; nucleotides not matched to a gene: 4. Per the germline V gene, CDR1 is SQVTM and CDR2 is ANQGSEA. This CDR3 is built from 12 residues. CDR3 sequence reads: CSAGDYSYEQYF. The CDR3 DNA is TGCAGCGCTGGGGACTATTCCTACGAGCAGTACTTC.

This chain connects TRBV4-1 to TRBJ1-5, with TRBD1 as a possible D gene (5 bases). Germline CDR1 reads MGHRA; CDR2 reads YSYEKL. Trimming removed 1 base at V and 1 base at J, with 8 bases between. The CDR3 runs to 15 residues. The chain's CDR3 is CASSQAGFSNQPQHF. The DNA for the CDR3 is TGCGCCAGCAGCCAAGCAGGGTTCAGCAATCAGCCCCAGCATTTT.

This sequence joins TRBV10-3 and TRBJ1-1; D gene uncertain. Between the trimmed V and J ends, which lost 6 bases and 2 bases, there was a span of 13 bases. Germline V gene lookup returns CDR1 ENHRY and CDR2 SYGVKD. This CDR3 is built from 14 residues. The CDR3 region has the DNA TGTGCCATCAGGTCTAGCGTCGATAACACTGAAGCTTTCTTT. Translated: CAIRSSVDNTEAFF.

The chain joins TRBV5-4 to TRBJ1-6, with unresolved D. The CDR3 length is 12 residues. Trimming took 2 bases from V and 9 from J, leaving 6 bases between them. Germline-derived CDR1 and CDR2 are SGHNT and YYREEE (reference sequence). CDR3 loop: CASSFLVSPLHF. The CDR3 DNA is TGTGCCAGCAGCTTTTTGGTTTCACCCCTCCACTTT. Combining the CDR3 with reference TRBV5-4 and TRBJ1-6 gives the whole variable domain ETGVTQSPTHLIKTRGQQVTLRCSSQSGHNTVSWYQQALGQGPQFIFQYYREEENGRGNFPPRFSGLQFPNYSSELNVNALELDDSALYLCASSFLVSPLHFGNGTRLTVT.

This sequence joins TRBV7-2 and TRBJ2-1, with D possibly TRBD2 on 6 matching bases. The germline gives CDR1 SGHTA, CDR2 FQGNSA. V dropped 5 bases and J dropped 8 bases, with 13 bases sitting between them. The CDR3 length is 13 residues. The chain's CDR3 is CASSPQRRDEQFF. Written as DNA, the CDR3 is TGTGCCAGCAGCCCCCAGCGGAGGGATGAGCAGTTCTTC.

The rearrangement links TRBV2 to TRBJ2-4; 8 positions agree with TRBD2. V gave up 3 bases and J gave up 5 bases; unmatched junction bases: 0. This CDR3 is 13 amino acids long. Germline CDR1 and CDR2: SNHLY and FYNNEI. CDR3 region: CASSDGGENIQYF. The CDR3 region has the DNA TGTGCCAGCAGTGACGGGGGGGAAAACATTCAGTACTTC.

Ten or more counts support this clonotype. CDR3 amino acids: CASSEPGVRPQHF. In DNA form, the CDR3 reads TGTGCCAGCAGCGAACCAGGGGTCCGGCCCCAGCATTTT. The rearrangement joins TRBV7-2 to TRBJ1-5; TRBD1 is a possible D gene (6 bases). Trimming cost V 5 bases and J 9 bases, with 14 bases left between them. The CDR3 totals 13 residues. CDR1 is SGHTA, CDR2 FQGNSA, per germline.

V usage is TRBV29-1 and J usage is TRBJ1-2; D gene uncertain. CDR1 is SQVTM, CDR2 ANQGSEA, per germline. This CDR3 region has 13 residues. V was pared by 6 bases and J by 4 bases, with 15 bases between. CDR3 bases: TGCAGCGTAGTCCGGGGAAGCGGCTATGGCTACACCTTC. Its translation: CSVVRGSGYGYTF.

The gene calls are TRBV29-1 and TRBJ2-1, with 10 bases that match TRBD2. CDR1 and CDR2 (germline): SQVTM, ANQGSEA. This CDR3 has 14 residues. The J segment lost 0 bases and the V segment lost 6 bases, leaving 2 bases of the junction unmatched. CDR3 region: CSVSGGASYNEQFF. Written as DNA, the CDR3 is TGCAGCGTCAGCGGGGGGGCCTCCTACAATGAGCAGTTCTTC.

The V gene is TRBV4-1, the J gene TRBJ1-1; D gene ambiguous. Trimming took 5 bases from V and 1 from J, leaving 11 bases between them. The V gene's germline CDR1 is MGHRA and CDR2 YSYEKL. CDR3 length equals 14 residues. CDR3 in DNA: TGCGCCAGCAGCGTATGGACGGCGAACACTGAAGCTTTCTTT. This codes for CASSVWTANTEAFF.

This clonotype has just a few counts. The chain has TRBV11-2 and TRBJ2-7; D not resolved. Trimming took off 1 base at V and 1 base at J, with 8 bases between the two ends. The CDR3 is 14 amino acids. Looked up from germline, CDR1 is SGHAT and CDR2 is FQNNGV. Here the CDR3 reads CASSLAPASYEQYF. CDR3 nucleotide sequence: TGTGCCAGCAGCTTAGCTCCAGCGTCCTACGAGCAGTACTTC.

A few counts support this clonotype. This chain connects TRBV24-1 to TRBJ1-5; D not resolved. The CDR3 runs 14 residues. V lost 4 bases and J lost 0, with 6 bases in between. The germline V gene has CDR1 KGHDR and CDR2 SFDVKD. CDR3 in DNA: TGTGCCACCAGTGACAGGTTTAGCAATCAGCCCCAGCATTTT. Protein product: CATSDRFSNQPQHF.

This clonotype was detected ten times or more. This chain links TRBV6-2 or TRBV6-3 with TRBJ2-7, with D possibly TRBD2 on 5 matching bases. From germline, CDR1 is MNHEY and CDR2 SVGEGT. V lost 2 bases, J lost 5 bases, and 13 bases lay in between. The CDR3 covers 14 residues. The CDR3 region is CASSYGGRAHEQYF. CDR3 in DNA: TGTGCCAGCAGTTACGGTGGGAGAGCCCACGAGCAGTACTTC.

In its sample, this clonotype was seen a few times. This rearrangement joins TRBV6-1 to TRBJ1-1, with D uncertain. The length of the CDR3 is 13 residues. V was pared by 6 bases and J by 1 base, with 9 bases between. From germline, CDR1 is MNHNS and CDR2 SASEGT. The CDR3: CASSGNKNTEAFF. The CDR3 DNA follows: TGTGCCAGCAGCGGAAACAAGAACACTGAAGCTTTCTTT.

V and J are TRBV5-1 and TRBJ2-1; D is unclear. The CDR3 sequence is 15 residues long. Germline CDR1 SGHRS, CDR2 YFSETQ. V was clipped by 0 bases and J by 2 bases, with 9 bases between them. CDR3 nucleotides: TGCGCCAGCAGCTTGGTCCTTCCAGCCTACAATGAGCAGTTCTTC. This gives the protein CASSLVLPAYNEQFF.

This clonotype showed up many times. The chain joins TRBV15 to TRBJ1-2; a possible D gene is TRBD1 (5 bases). This CDR3 is 14 amino acids long. V was cut by 5 bases and J by 4 bases, with 14 bases left in between. Per the germline V gene, CDR1 is LNHNV and CDR2 is YYDKDF (reference sequence). The CDR3 here is CATSGRGTAYGYTF. In DNA, the CDR3 is TGTGCCACCAGCGGGCGTGGGACCGCCTATGGCTACACCTTC. Full variable domain (remainder filled in from reference TRBV15 and TRBJ1-2): DAMVIQNPRYQVTQFGKPVTLSCSQTLNHNVMYWYQQKSSQAPKLLFHYYDKDFNNEADTPDNFQSRRPNTSFCFLDIRSPGLGDTAMYLCATSGRGTAYGYTFGSGTRLTVV.

There are many counts of this clonotype. J is TRBJ2-3 and V is TRBV5-1; D assignment may be TRBD1 or TRBD2 (5 bases each). Germline loops: CDR1 SGHRS, CDR2 YFSETQ. This CDR3 region has 16 residues. The V gene lost 4 bases and the J gene lost 0 bases, with 15 bases spanning the gap. CDR3 sequence (DNA): TGCGCCAGCAGCCGGGACGTTGGATATAGCACAGATACGCAGTATTTT. Translating it yields CASSRDVGYSTDTQYF.

This clonotype occurred a few times. This sequence joins TRBV7-2 and TRBJ1-4, with TRBD1 matching 9 bases. With V trimmed by 1 base and J by 8 bases, 11 bases remained unmatched. The CDR3 loop spans 17 amino acids. Germline V gene data show CDR1 as SGHTA and CDR2 as FQGNSA. DNA of the CDR3: TGTGCCAGCAGCTTAGTACAGTTGACAGGGGGTAACGAAAAACTGTTTTTT. Protein sequence: CASSLVQLTGGNEKLFF.

This clonotype was counted ten times or more. The J gene is TRBJ2-7, the V gene TRBV7-9, with D hard to call. The V and J ends lost 0 bases and 1 base respectively, with 10 bases between them. Germline V gene data show CDR1 as SEHNR and CDR2 as FQNEAQ (reference sequence). The CDR3 is 15 amino acids. This chain's CDR3 is CASSLAEPPSYEQYF. The CDR3 DNA reads TGTGCCAGCAGCTTAGCAGAACCGCCATCCTACGAGCAGTACTTC. The variable domain in full, completed from reference TRBV7-9 and TRBJ2-7, reads DTGVSQNPRHKITKRGQNVTFRCDPISEHNRLYWYRQTLGQGPEFLTYFQNEAQLEKSRLLSDRFSAERPKGSFSTLEIQRTEQGDSAMYLCASSLAEPPSYEQYFGPGTRLTVT.

This clonotype was seen a handful of times. The chain employs TRBV7-3 and TRBJ2-2, with 10 bases matching TRBD2. Germline V gives CDR1 SGHTA, CDR2 FQGTGA. V shed 0 bases and J 6 bases; nucleotides not matched to a gene: 1. CDR3 length: 15 amino acids. The CDR3 here is CASSLTGTSAGELFF. The CDR3 nucleotides are TGTGCCAGCAGCTTAACTGGGACTAGCGCCGGGGAGCTGTTTTTT.

This clonotype was seen a few times. J is TRBJ1-2 and V is TRBV12-3 or TRBV12-4, with D maybe TRBD1 (5 bases). The CDR3 consists of 14 residues. The V end was cut by 4 bases, the J end by 7 bases, with 16 bases between. The CDR3 reads CASSSGGVIGGYTF. In nucleotides, the CDR3 is TGTGCCAGCAGTTCTGGGGGAGTAATTGGTGGCTACACCTTC.

The chain couples TRBV3-1 to TRBJ2-5; tentative D call: TRBD1 (6 bases). The CDR3 extends over 13 amino acids. V gave up 6 bases and J gave up 7 bases, with 15 bases separating them. The V gene's germline CDR1 is LGHDT and CDR2 YNNKEL (reference sequence). The CDR3 bases are TGTGCCAGCAGTCAGACGACCAGGGGGACCCAGTACTTC. As protein: CASSQTTRGTQYF.

This clonotype was counted only a few times. V usage is TRBV20-1 and J usage is TRBJ2-7; the D gene is possibly TRBD1 (7 bases). Between the trimmed V and J ends, which lost 3 bases and 1 base, there was a span of 10 bases. The germline CDR1 and CDR2 sequences are DFQATT and SNEGSKA (reference sequence). This CDR3 comprises 13 residues. CDR3 DNA: TGCAGTGCTAGGGAGGGGGCATCCTACGAGCAGTACTTC. Encoded protein: CSAREGASYEQYF.

This clonotype has a count of ten or more. The chain carries TRBV7-8 and TRBJ1-5; no firm D call. Trimming left V 1 base short and J 6 bases short, with 4 bases between. Germline V CDR1 and CDR2: SGHVS, FQNEAQ. This CDR3 is built from 12 residues. The CDR3 DNA follows: TGTGCCAGCAGCTTAGGGACTCAGCCCCAGCATTTT. This gives the protein CASSLGTQPQHF.

At least ten counts were recorded for this clonotype. The chain has TRBV7-2 and TRBJ2-5; unclear D gene. V was trimmed by 1 base and J by 5 bases, leaving 8 bases between them. Per the germline V gene, CDR1 is SGHTA and CDR2 is FQGNSA. CDR3 length equals 13 residues. CDR3: CASSLGPGETQYF. The CDR3 DNA reads as TGTGCCAGCAGCTTAGGACCCGGGGAGACCCAGTACTTC.